This T cell receptor beta chain was captured by sequencing in a study of CD8 T cells in Susac syndrome. The CDR3 is 16 amino acids. The V gene's germline CDR1 is SGHNT and CDR2 YYREEE (reference sequence). V shed 2 bases and J 1 base; nucleotides not matched to a gene: 6. CD8+ and CD4+ blood T cells underwent TCR beta sequencing. The multiple sclerosis controls consisted of treatment-naive patients with relapsing-remitting disease, either stable or active. Purification of the CD8+ and CD4+ T cells relied on negative isolation, and TEMRA cells underwent FACS enrichment. RNA amounts of roughly 0.5 to 1 ug underwent reverse transcription with random hexamers. The authors amplified TCR beta CDR3 across 54 Vbeta and 13 Jbeta using immunoSEQ multiplex PCR. TCRdb re-called the immunoSEQ multiplex PCR reads through MiXCR, storing one row per CDR3 protein. The sample includes a few hundred thousand distinct CDR3 sequences, around 93% seen only once; the top ten take less than 0.075%.

The source is a human donor with multiple sclerosis. Sample: CD4+ T cells from PBMCs. The genes are TRBV5-4 and TRBJ2-3; 8 nucleotides match TRBD2. As DNA, the CDR3 is TGTGCCAGCAGCTTCCCCCGGGGGGGCGGCACAGATACGCAGTATTTT. Amino acid sequence: CASSFPRGGGTDTQYF.